The 31 T cell receptor beta chains in this list originate from one sample, sequenced in a study of T cells after posttransplantation cyclophosphamide. Method: immunoSEQ multiplex PCR; TCRdb's copy keeps in-frame clones and lacks some. The data contain tens of thousands of clones, around 95% of them singletons. Sequenced sample: PBMCs. These receptors all come from a woman aged 25 to 39 in good health and a related stem cell transplant donor.

V is TRBV19 and J is TRBJ2-6; D possibly matches TRBD1 or TRBD2 (5 bases each). The CDR3 is made up of 17 amino acids. The germline V and J ends were trimmed by 3 bases and 0 bases, with 12 bases remaining between them. Germline loops: CDR1 LNHDA, CDR2 SQIVND (reference sequence). DNA of the CDR3: TGTGCCAGTAGTATGGGGACCCTTCTCTCTGGGGCCAACGTCCTGACTTTC. Translation gives CASSMGTLLSGANVLTF.

The V and J genes are TRBV7-9 and TRBJ2-1; TRBD2 matches at 10 bases. CDR1 and CDR2 (germline): SEHNR, FQNEAQ (reference sequence). The CDR3 is made up of 18 amino acids. With 2 bases clipped from V and 3 bases from J, the junction kept 10 bases outside the gene matches. Here the CDR3 reads CASSLSSLAGAVYNEQFF. The DNA of the CDR3 is TGTGCCAGCAGCTTATCCTCGCTAGCGGGGGCGGTCTACAATGAGCAGTTCTTC.

The chain combines TRBV27 with TRBJ1-2; the D is unclear. This CDR3 spans 14 amino acids. V shed 6 bases and J shed 2 bases, with 13 bases lying between them. Germline values: CDR1 MNHEY, CDR2 SMNVEV (reference sequence). CDR3 sequence reads: CASRTTPGNYGYTF. The DNA of the CDR3 is TGTGCCAGCAGGACCACCCCAGGAAACTATGGCTACACCTTC.

The chain has TRBV6-5 and TRBJ2-3, with a tentative D call TRBD2 (6 bases). There are 12 residues in the CDR3. The V gene lost 6 bases and the J gene lost 8 bases, with 12 bases spanning the gap. Germline V CDR1 and CDR2: MNHEY, SVGAGI. CDR3 bases: TGTGCCAGCAGCCGGGACTTGAGTACGCAGTATTTT. It encodes CASSRDLSTQYF.

This chain joins TRBV10-3 and TRBJ2-3; the D gene is possibly TRBD2 (6 bases). The germline V gene has CDR1 ENHRY and CDR2 SYGVKD. The V end lost 0 bases, the J end lost 6 bases, and 16 bases lay between the germline ends. The CDR3 covers 16 residues. CDR3 coding DNA: TGTGCCATCAGTGAGTCGCGGCGGGGATCAGGGGATACGCAGTATTTT. It codes for CAISESRRGSGDTQYF.

The chain is built from TRBV7-9 and TRBJ1-1; possibly TRBD1 for D (6 bases). Germline V gene data show CDR1 as SEHNR and CDR2 as FQNEAQ (reference sequence). CDR3 size: 13 residues. The V end lost 1 base, the J end lost 8 bases, and 11 bases lay between the germline ends. CDR3 nucleotide sequence: TGTGCCAGCAGCTTAGTGGAGGGGGTAGAAGCTTTCTTT. It translates to CASSLVEGVEAFF.

This clone showed up just a few times. Other nucleotide sequences from this sample produce the same CDR3. The chain links TRBV10-3 to TRBJ2-7, with D unresolved. The germline CDR1 and CDR2 sequences are ENHRY and SYGVKD. The CDR3 is 12 residues long. Trimming left V 3 bases short and J 1 base short, with 4 bases between. CDR3 in amino acids: CAISDSSYEQYF. CDR3 nucleotide sequence: TGTGCCATCAGTGACAGTTCCTACGAGCAGTACTTC.

CDR3 DNA: TGTGCCAGCAGCGAGACCCCTAACTATGGCTACACCTTC. Its translation is CASSETPNYGYTF. The J gene is TRBJ1-2, the V gene TRBV6-1; D not resolved. Trimming stripped 6 bases from V and 0 bases from J, with 8 bases between. CDR3 length: 13 amino acids. Per the germline V gene, CDR1 is MNHNS and CDR2 is SASEGT.

The chain joins TRBV29-1 to TRBJ2-1; 7 nucleotides align to TRBD2. Trimming removed 1 base from V and 4 bases from J; junction bases left unmatched: 10. The CDR3 is made up of 16 amino acids. Germline CDR1 reads SQVTM; CDR2 reads ANQGSEA. The CDR3 region is CSVEGHPAGQYNEQFF. The CDR3 nucleotides are TGCAGCGTTGAAGGGCATCCAGCGGGGCAATACAATGAGCAGTTCTTC.

The rearrangement joins TRBV2 to TRBJ2-3; D remains ambiguous. The germline gives CDR1 SNHLY, CDR2 FYNNEI. V dropped 7 bases and J dropped 4 bases, with 15 bases sitting between them. This CDR3 comprises 14 residues. The CDR3 nucleotides read TGTGCCAGCACGCCCTACGGCCGGGCAGATACGCAGTATTTT. The encoded protein is CASTPYGRADTQYF.

The chain links TRBV14 to TRBJ2-5, with D uncertain. Germline values: CDR1 SGHDN, CDR2 FVKESK. This CDR3 has 14 amino acids. Trimming removed 3 bases from V and 5 bases from J, with 13 bases in between. The CDR3 DNA reads as TGTGCCAGCAGCCAGCGTGGATTAGGGGAGACCCAGTACTTC. Translation gives CASSQRGLGETQYF.

The rearrangement uses TRBV27 and TRBJ1-1, with D perhaps matching TRBD1 (6 bases). Trimming took off 6 bases at V and 1 base at J, with 9 bases between the two ends. This CDR3 is built from 13 residues. The germline CDR1 and CDR2 sequences are MNHEY and SMNVEV (reference sequence). The CDR3 protein is CASSRGGNTEAFF. CDR3 sequence (DNA): TGTGCCAGCAGCCGAGGGGGGAACACTGAAGCTTTCTTT.

The chain is built from TRBV23-1 and TRBJ2-7, with 7 bases lining up with TRBD1. TRBV23-1 is annotated as an ORF whose role is uncertain. The V segment lost 8 bases and the J segment 3 bases; nucleotides outside the gene matches: 10. The CDR3 consists of 14 residues. This CDR3 reads CASLIGGRVYEQYF. CDR3 in DNA: TGCGCCAGCCTCATAGGGGGCAGGGTCTACGAGCAGTACTTC.

The CDR3 is CASSPRGATSDTQYF. The CDR3 DNA reads TGTGCCAGCTCACCACGAGGGGCCACGTCCGATACGCAGTATTTT. This chain connects TRBV18 to TRBJ2-3; D is possibly TRBD1 or TRBD2 (5 bases each). V dropped 1 base and J dropped 6 bases, with 14 bases sitting between them. Germline lookup yields CDR1 KGHSH and CDR2 LQKENI. The length of the CDR3 is 15 residues.

V and J are TRBV30 and TRBJ1-3; D perhaps matches TRBD1 (6 bases). The CDR3 has 15 amino acids. V dropped 0 bases and J dropped 2 bases, with 11 bases sitting between them. In germline, CDR1 is GTSNPN, CDR2 SVGIG (reference sequence). This chain's CDR3 is CAWSVGRGAGNTIYF. In DNA, the CDR3 is TGTGCCTGGAGTGTAGGCAGGGGCGCTGGAAACACCATATATTTT.

The chain joins TRBV18 to TRBJ1-1, with D unresolved. The CDR3 contains 14 residues. The V end was cut by 3 bases, the J end by 3 bases, with 11 bases between. CDR1 is KGHSH and CDR2 is LQKENI in the germline V gene. The CDR3 protein is CASSPAARDTEAFF. The DNA for the CDR3 is TGTGCCAGCTCACCCGCGGCACGGGACACTGAAGCTTTCTTT.

The DNA for the CDR3 is TGCGCCAGCAGCCCAGATGGGTTTGGCTATGGCTACACCTTC. Protein: CASSPDGFGYGYTF. The chain couples TRBV5-1 to TRBJ1-2; no reliable D call. The germline gives CDR1 SGHRS, CDR2 YFSETQ. The V gene lost 4 bases and the J gene lost 4 bases, with 14 bases spanning the gap. The CDR3 is made up of 14 amino acids.

The chain employs TRBV4-3 and TRBJ2-2; D is perhaps TRBD2 (6 bases). The length of the CDR3 is 19 residues. Germline loops: CDR1 LGHNA, CDR2 YSLEER. Trimming took off 0 bases at V and 2 bases at J, with 19 bases between the two ends. CDR3: CASSQEGGWLGRNTGELFF. CDR3 nucleotide sequence: TGCGCCAGCAGCCAAGAGGGGGGTTGGTTAGGGCGTAACACCGGGGAGCTGTTTTTT.

V is TRBV6-1 and J is TRBJ1-1; TRBD1 is a possible D gene (6 bases). V lost 2 bases, J lost 4 bases, and 11 bases lay in between. The CDR3 loop spans 14 amino acids. Germline V gene data show CDR1 as MNHNS and CDR2 as SASEGT. The CDR3 sequence is CASSESGAATEAFF. The CDR3 DNA sequence: TGTGCCAGCAGTGAATCAGGGGCGGCCACTGAAGCTTTCTTT.

V usage is TRBV4-3 and J usage is TRBJ2-7, with D perhaps being TRBD1 or TRBD2 (5 bases each). This CDR3 contains 17 residues. The germline gives CDR1 LGHNA, CDR2 YSLEER. Deletions cut 1 base from V and 2 bases from J, with 18 bases between. CDR3 sequence reads: CASSQAWEWGLTYEQYF. The CDR3 coding sequence is TGCGCCAGCAGCCAAGCCTGGGAATGGGGGTTGACCTACGAGCAGTACTTC.

This clone occurred once. The CDR3 region has the DNA TGTGCCTGGATTCCCCGGGGGGCGCGGGGAAACACCATATATTTT. It yields the protein CAWIPRGARGNTIYF. The rearrangement links TRBV30 to TRBJ1-3, with D tentatively TRBD1 (6 bases). The CDR3 extends over 15 amino acids. Germline CDR1 and CDR2: GTSNPN and SVGIG (reference sequence). Trimming shortened V by 4 bases and J by 4 bases, and 17 bases separated the two germline ends.

As to this clone: This CDR3 is also generated by other DNA sequences in the sample. The chain links TRBV15 to TRBJ1-2; maybe TRBD1 (5 bases). In germline, CDR1 is LNHNV, CDR2 YYDKDF (reference sequence). The germline V and J ends were trimmed by 0 bases and 2 bases, with 7 bases remaining between them. This CDR3 has 14 residues. CDR3 in DNA: TGTGCCACCAGCAGAGATCGGGGCAACTATGGCTACACCTTC. Translated, it gives CATSRDRGNYGYTF.

This rearrangement joins TRBV5-1 to TRBJ1-3, with unresolved D. V lost 4 bases to trimming and J lost 4 bases, with 9 bases between them. In germline, CDR1 is SGHRS, CDR2 YFSETQ. This CDR3 is built from 13 residues. CDR3 residues: CASSGTLGNTIYF. DNA of the CDR3: TGCGCCAGCAGCGGCACCCTCGGAAACACCATATATTTT.

The chain joins TRBV6-1 to TRBJ2-7, with a possible D match to TRBD2 (6 bases). Deletions cut 6 bases from V and 0 bases from J, with 15 bases between. CDR1 and CDR2 from the germline V gene are MNHNS and SASEGT. This CDR3 comprises 15 residues. Written as DNA, the CDR3 is TGTGCCAGCAGACCCCCGACCGGGGGCTCCTACGAGCAGTACTTC. This gives the protein CASRPPTGGSYEQYF.

The V call is TRBV29-1, the J call TRBJ2-3; D is undetermined. Germline-derived CDR1 and CDR2 are SQVTM and ANQGSEA. CDR3 length: 14 amino acids. Trimming pared 2 bases from V and 3 bases from J, leaving 12 bases between. The CDR3 nucleotides read TGCAGCGTTGAAAAGTTATTAGTAACAGATACGCAGTATTTT. This sequence encodes CSVEKLLVTDTQYF.

This clone occurred once. The chain joins TRBV7-8 to TRBJ1-2; tentatively, D is TRBD1 (5 bases). Trimming removed 2 bases at V and 7 bases at J, with 17 bases between. The CDR3 sequence is 15 residues long. Looked up from germline, CDR1 is SGHVS and CDR2 is FQNEAQ. CDR3 residues: CASSLTRVPKGGYTF. The CDR3 DNA reads TGTGCCAGCAGCTTAACCAGGGTCCCCAAGGGTGGCTACACCTTC.

J is TRBJ1-6 and V is TRBV5-1; D ambiguous. The CDR3 is 18 amino acids. CDR1 is SGHRS and CDR2 is YFSETQ in the germline V gene. The ends were cut back, 0 bases at V and 4 bases at J, with 17 bases in the middle. CDR3 in DNA: TGCGCCAGCAGCTTGGGGGTCGCCGATTCGATATATAATTCACCCCTCCACTTT. Translation gives CASSLGVADSIYNSPLHF. Combining the CDR3 with reference TRBV5-1 and TRBJ1-6 gives the whole variable domain KAGVTQTPRYLIKTRGQQVTLSCSPISGHRSVSWYQQTPGQGLQFLFEYFSETQRNKGNFPGRFSGRQFSNSRSEMNVSTLELGDSALYLCASSLGVADSIYNSPLHFGNGTRLTVT.

A few counts support this clone. The genes are TRBV5-1 and TRBJ2-2; D uncertain. Germline CDR1 SGHRS, CDR2 YFSETQ. The ends were cut back, 1 base at V and 7 bases at J, with 8 bases in the middle. The CDR3 extends over 13 amino acids. The CDR3 nucleotides are TGCGCCAGCAGCTTGAGAGGAGTCGGGGAGCTGTTTTTT. Amino acid sequence: CASSLRGVGELFF. Full variable domain (missing parts from reference TRBV5-1 and TRBJ2-2): KAGVTQTPRYLIKTRGQQVTLSCSPISGHRSVSWYQQTPGQGLQFLFEYFSETQRNKGNFPGRFSGRQFSNSRSEMNVSTLELGDSALYLCASSLRGVGELFFGEGSRLTVL.

Only one count was recorded for this clone. CDR3 in DNA: TGTGCCAGCAGCTTGTCACACACTCACACAGATACGCAGTATTTT. Protein: CASSLSHTHTDTQYF. The chain has TRBV11-2 and TRBJ2-3; D is ambiguous. Germline values: CDR1 SGHAT, CDR2 FQNNGV. The CDR3 is 15 residues long. Trimming shortened V by 3 bases and J by 2 bases, and 12 bases separated the two germline ends.

The chain combines TRBV19 with TRBJ2-1; D gene ambiguous. The germline V gene has CDR1 LNHDA and CDR2 SQIVND (reference sequence). The V gene lost 7 bases and the J gene lost 0 bases, with 19 bases spanning the gap. The CDR3 consists of 17 residues. DNA for the CDR3: TGTGCCAGTACTCCTAAGATCTTCCCAGGCTCCTACAATGAGCAGTTCTTC. Its protein product is CASTPKIFPGSYNEQFF.

The V and J genes are TRBV27 and TRBJ1-1, with D perhaps matching TRBD1 (6 bases). From germline, CDR1 is MNHEY and CDR2 SMNVEV (reference sequence). Trimming removed 4 bases from V and 1 base from J, with 16 bases in between. CDR3 length equals 16 residues. DNA of the CDR3: TGTGCCAGCAGTTGGGGACACAGGGTAAGGAACACTGAAGCTTTCTTT. The encoded protein is CASSWGHRVRNTEAFF.